The present T cell receptor (beta chain) was sequenced within a study of metastatic and nonmetastatic thyroid tumors. No treatment of any kind had been given to any patient before thyroid surgery. This clone has at least ten counts. TCRdb reprocessed the PCR reads using MiXCR. The table records about 92,000 clones, about 16% of them present only once. The V and J ends lost 6 bases and 3 bases respectively, with 26 bases between them. The V gene's germline CDR1 is SGHVS and CDR2 FQNEAQ. The length of the CDR3 is 18 residues. The V and J genes are TRBV7-8 and TRBJ2-5; D might be TRBD2 (6 bases). The sample comprised blood. The sequence came from a female donor with papillary thyroid cancer or a benign thyroid nodule (not recorded which). Some clones in this sample may be carry-over from other donors' samples. The DNA of the CDR3 is TGTGCCAGCAGTTCTCGATTCGGGGGTAGGAGAGAAAAAGAGACCCAGTACTTC. Encoded protein: CASSSRFGGRREKETQYF.